This T cell receptor beta chain was retrieved from a study of CXCR3-negative and CXCR3-positive naive CD8 T cells (dated by TCRdb to about 2019). For the study in its entirety: Some 130 million TRB reads were obtained in total, roughly 1.5 +/- 0.3 million reads per library. Diversity and physicochemical repertoire analyses covered under twelve donors pooled from two independent experiments. For the TRBV-TRBJ cluster analysis, the naive subsets came from about five donors, while the memory cells came from 3 donors.

Each CD8+ T cell subset was flow-sorted in triplicate, with roughly 300,000 cells per subset placed directly into RLT lysis buffer. To keep memory contaminants out, a stringent definition of naive CD8+ T cells was applied: CD45RO-CCR7+CD27+CD95-. Peripheral blood mononuclear cells were isolated from buffy coats using standard density gradient centrifugation. Naive CXCR3-negative and CXCR3-positive CD8+ T cells were flow-sorted on a FACSAria III. Total RNA was extracted from sorted cells using an RNeasy Mini Kit. As concerns this clonotype: Its antigen remains undetermined.

Sequencing was carried out with a NextSeq 550. The Human TCR Profiling Kit (MiLaboratory) was used to make UMI-labeled 5' RACE TRB cDNA libraries. The full amount of extracted RNA was used for cDNA synthesis, and the full amount of resulting cDNA was used for PCR amplification. The libraries were made side by side, with each library going through the same number of PCR cycles. Processing in the source paper ran as follows. With a requirement of at least two reads per UMI, MIGEC and MiXCR extracted about 53,000 +/- 9,400 unique UMI-labeled TRB cDNA molecules per library. On average, each library contained roughly 40,000 +/- 10,000 functional in-frame TRB CDR3 nucleotide clonotypes without stop codons. Diversity metrics, including normalized Shannon-Wiener and Chao1, were computed in VDJtools after downsampling to 5000 UMI-labeled TRB molecules per sample. For the central five CDR3 residues, VDJtools calculated physicochemical properties weighted by clonotype size, namely interaction energy, strength, volume and Kidera factor 4. TCRdb reanalyzed the reads, keeping one entry per CDR3 protein sequence and omitting DNA. The authors' filters were not applied to this entry. This sample's table has entries for fewer than 55,000 distinct CDR3 sequences. Jointly, the top ten make up around 1.5% of the sample.

Overall study results and their limits: Because surface CD5, which is linked to self-reactivity in mice, was comparable between the naive subsets, TCR interaction strength was also inferred from TRB CDR3 physicochemical properties. Comparably high repertoire diversity was found in both naive subsets, whereas much lower repertoire diversity was found in memory CD8+ T cells. Because CXCR3 expression was partially decreased after cryopreservation, freshly isolated PBMCs were used for most assays. TRBV-TRBJ usage was similar between naive CXCR3-negative and CXCR3-positive cells from the same donor, while memory cells showed distinct patterns. TRB CDR3s from CXCR3-positive naive cells showed higher hydrophobicity (lower Kidera factor 4), lower energy, and higher strength and volume indices than CXCR3-negative naive cells.

This sequence was found in a human donor in good health. Some clones in this sample may be carry-over from other donors' samples. The sequenced sample consisted of naive CXCR3- CD8+ T cells from blood. The meaning of the sample's cell subset or site label: CD45RO-CCR7+CD27+CD95- naive CD8+ T cells lacking CXCR3 (TNR3-).

This receptor has the CDR3 CASSLASGNTDTQYF. Recombination connected TRBV7-9 to TRBJ2-3; TCRdb outputs TRBD2, but without DNA this stays unchecked. Its CDR3 holds 15 amino acids, cysteine through phenylalanine. Only the protein is available. The germline V gene encodes CDR1 SEHNR and CDR2 FQNEAQ (reference sequence). Beyond the CDR3, the reference TRBV7-9 and TRBJ2-3 genes provide the residues; the full variable domain reads: DTGVSQNPRHKITKRGQNVTFRCDPISEHNRLYWYRQTLGQGPEFLTYFQNEAQLEKSRLLSDRFSAERPKGSFSTLEIQRTEQGDSAMYLCASSLASGNTDTQYFGPGTRLTVL.